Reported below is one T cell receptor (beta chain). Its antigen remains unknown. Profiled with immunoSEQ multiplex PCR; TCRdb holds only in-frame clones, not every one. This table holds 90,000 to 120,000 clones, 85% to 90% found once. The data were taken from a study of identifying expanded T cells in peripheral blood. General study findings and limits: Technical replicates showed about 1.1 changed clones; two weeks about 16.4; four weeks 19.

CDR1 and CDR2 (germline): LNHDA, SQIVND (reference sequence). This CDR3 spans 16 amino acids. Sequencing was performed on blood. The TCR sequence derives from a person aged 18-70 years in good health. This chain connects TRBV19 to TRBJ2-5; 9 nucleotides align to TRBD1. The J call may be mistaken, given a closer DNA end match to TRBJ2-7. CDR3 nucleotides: TGTGCCAGTAGGGGTCCCGGGACAGGGATCTCCTACGAGCAGTACTTC. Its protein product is CASRGPGTGISYEQYF.